This is a list of T cell receptor beta chains from one sample in a study of blood T cells in healthy people across ages. MiXCR was run by TCRdb on the 5' RACE reads, yielding one entry per CDR3 protein. The table shows more than 900,000 distinct CDR3 sequences, with under 30% occurring only once. This sample also appeared in a second study, on T cells of mothers and their children.

The sequencing sample was made of blood. Source of these receptors: a girl aged 2-10 years in good health. CDR3s include the opening cysteine and the closing phenylalanine or tryptophan. A D gene is named only where the DNA matches it firmly. Size is stated for part of the rows, as once, few or many counts, or as a class when the clone is expanded.

D gene,V gene,clone size,J gene,CDR3 protein,CDR3 DNA
NA,TRBV20-1,few,TRBJ2-7,CSGLSDRNFPYEQYF,TGCAGTGGGTTAAGCGACAGGAACTTCCCCTACGAGCAGTACTTC
NA,TRBV6-1,NA,TRBJ2-7,CASSEGDSYPYEQYF,TGTGCCAGCAGTGAGGGAGACTCGTACCCCTACGAGCAGTACTTC
TRBD2,TRBV7-8,NA,TRBJ2-7,CASSLPRLAGGYEQYF,TGTGCCAGCAGCTTACCGAGACTAGCGGGGGGCTACGAGCAGTACTTC
TRBD1,TRBV7-9,NA,TRBJ1-2,CASSSTLQGAGYTF,TGTGCCAGCAGCTCCACGCTTCAGGGGGCCGGCTACACCTTC
TRBD1,TRBV3-1,few,TRBJ1-2,CASSLKPDREGSGYTF,TGTGCCAGCAGCCTCAAGCCAGACAGGGAAGGGTCTGGCTACACCTTC
NA,TRBV4-2,NA,TRBJ2-1,CASSQGLSYNEQFF,TGTGCCAGCAGCCAAGGACTCAGCTACAATGAGCAGTTCTTC
TRBD1,TRBV5-1,few,TRBJ2-7,CASSSTGEIHEQYF,TGCGCCAGCAGCTCGACAGGGGAAATCCACGAGCAGTACTTC
NA,TRBV28,NA,TRBJ2-3,CASSPPETDLPDTQYF,TGTGCCAGCAGTCCCCCGGAGACAGACCTTCCAGATACGCAGTATTTT
NA,TRBV5-1,NA,TRBJ1-2,CASSGSNRFGYTF,TGCGCCAGCAGCGGATCGAACAGGTTTGGCTACACCTTC
NA,TRBV9,NA,TRBJ2-7,CASSVGGALELNEQYF,TGTGCCAGCAGCGTAGGGGGGGCATTGGAACTTAACGAGCAGTACTTC
NA,TRBV6-2/TRBV6-3,few,TRBJ2-1,CASSYDRTPHEQFF,TGTGCCAGCAGTTACGACAGGACTCCCCATGAGCAGTTCTTC
TRBD1,TRBV13,few,TRBJ2-7,CASSLGGTGDSSYEQYF,TGTGCCAGCAGTCTAGGGGGGACAGGGGATTCTTCCTACGAGCAGTACTTC
NA,TRBV6-6,few,TRBJ2-5,CASSSGGLFETQYF,TGTGCCAGCAGTTCAGGGGGGTTGTTTGAGACCCAGTACTTC
TRBD2,TRBV7-2,few,TRBJ2-1,CASSSSPWIAGGYNEQFF,TGTGCCAGCAGCTCCTCCCCGTGGATAGCGGGGGGTTACAATGAGCAGTTCTTC
NA,TRBV7-6,NA,TRBJ2-1,CASSSTSGGFDNEQFF,TGTGCCAGCAGCTCCACTTCCGGAGGTTTCGACAATGAGCAGTTCTTC
TRBD1,TRBV11-2,few,TRBJ2-3,CASSFQGVDTQYF,TGTGCCAGCAGCTTTCAGGGGGTGGATACGCAGTATTTT
NA,TRBV6-2/TRBV6-3,NA,TRBJ1-1,CASETGSATEAFF,TGTGCCAGCGAAACAGGGTCGGCCACTGAAGCTTTCTTT
NA,TRBV9,NA,TRBJ2-1,CASSVAGDGRYNEQFF,TGTGCCAGCAGCGTAGCTGGGGATGGCCGCTACAATGAGCAGTTCTTC
TRBD2,TRBV7-8,few,TRBJ2-1,CASSPPGLAVNEQFF,TGTGCCAGCAGCCCCCCCGGACTAGCGGTCAATGAGCAGTTCTTC
NA,TRBV29-1,NA,TRBJ2-2,CSVDGNTGELFF,TGCAGCGTTGATGGAAACACCGGGGAGCTGTTTTTT
NA,TRBV7-9,NA,TRBJ2-1,CASSLGSAVHEQFF,TGTGCCAGCAGCTTAGGTTCGGCCGTACATGAGCAGTTCTTC
TRBD1,TRBV20-1,NA,TRBJ2-7,CSARVRRTGGFYEQYF,TGCAGTGCTAGAGTCAGGAGGACAGGGGGCTTCTACGAGCAGTACTTC
TRBD1,TRBV20-1,few,TRBJ2-7,CSALQGRSTYEQYF,TGCAGTGCCCTACAGGGGCGGAGTACCTACGAGCAGTACTTC
NA,TRBV20-1,few,TRBJ2-1,CSARGSDSTGREQFF,TGCAGTGCTAGGGGGTCGGACTCCACCGGCCGGGAGCAGTTCTTC
NA,TRBV9,NA,TRBJ2-7,CASSVREEQYF,TGTGCCAGCAGCGTTAGAGAGGAGCAGTACTTC
TRBD2,TRBV3-1,few,TRBJ2-7,CASSHARGGEQYF,TGTGCCAGCAGCCATGCCCGCGGGGGCGAGCAGTACTTC
NA,TRBV20-1,once,TRBJ1-2,CSASRAYSSGYTF,TGCAGTGCTAGTCGGGCCTACAGTAGTGGCTACACCTTC
TRBD1,TRBV6-6,NA,TRBJ2-7,CASSSPGGASYEQYF,TGTGCCAGCAGTTCCCCAGGGGGCGCCTCCTACGAGCAGTACTTC
NA,TRBV4-3,NA,TRBJ1-2,CASSQETGLLTNYGYTF,TGCGCCAGCAGCCAAGAAACCGGGCTGCTAACTAACTATGGCTACACCTTC
NA,TRBV12-5,few,TRBJ2-5,CASGLVYGETQYF,TGTGCTAGTGGTTTGGTATACGGAGAGACCCAGTACTTC
NA,TRBV12-3/TRBV12-4,few,TRBJ1-1,CASSLTTIDTEAFF,TGTGCCAGCAGTCTTACTACTATTGACACTGAAGCTTTCTTT
NA,TRBV7-2,NA,TRBJ2-1,CASSLAVGLAVF,TGTGCCAGCAGCTTAGCGGTCGGCCTCGCGGTCTTC
TRBD1,TRBV5-6,many,TRBJ2-5,CASSLVDREETQYF,TGTGCCAGCAGCTTGGTGGACAGGGAAGAGACCCAGTACTTC
NA,TRBV29-1,NA,TRBJ2-6,CSAETGANVLTF,TGCAGCGCAGAGACTGGGGCCAACGTCCTGACTTTC
TRBD1,TRBV3-1,NA,TRBJ1-5,CASSHTGGGQPQHF,TGTGCCAGCAGCCATACAGGGGGCGGACAGCCCCAGCATTTT
NA,TRBV7-2,NA,TRBJ1-2,CASSPSSGVVRYGYTF,TGTGCCAGCAGCCCCTCTAGCGGGGTGGTCCGCTATGGCTACACCTTC
NA,TRBV29-1,many,TRBJ2-7,CSVESGSIYEQYF,TGCAGCGTTGAATCAGGGTCAATCTACGAGCAGTACTTC
NA,TRBV15,few,TRBJ2-2,CATSRDRFLTGELSF,TGTGCCACCAGCAGAGACCGGTTTTTAACCGGGGAGCTGTCTTTT
TRBD1,TRBV4-1,few,TRBJ2-2,CASGSGQGNTGELFF,TGCGCCAGCGGTTCGGGACAGGGTAACACCGGGGAGCTGTTTTTT
TRBD2,TRBV15,few,TRBJ2-3,CATLTSGGPDTQYF,TGTGCCACCCTGACTAGCGGGGGTCCAGATACGCAGTATTTT
TRBD2,TRBV6-5,NA,TRBJ2-5,CASSYRSGRAGETQYF,TGTGCCAGCAGTTACCGAAGCGGGAGGGCCGGGGAGACCCAGTACTTC
TRBD2,TRBV20-1,NA,TRBJ2-1,CSARERGSSYNEQFF,TGCAGTGCTAGAGAGCGCGGGAGCTCCTACAATGAGCAGTTCTTC
NA,TRBV27,few,TRBJ2-1,CASHYAGDGEQFF,TGTGCCAGCCATTATGCAGGGGATGGTGAGCAGTTCTTC
TRBD2,TRBV6-1,few,TRBJ2-7,CASSSGTMSPSEQYF,TGTGCCAGCAGTTCCGGGACTATGAGTCCGTCCGAGCAGTACTTC
NA,TRBV7-2,few,TRBJ2-4,CASSGANIQYF,TGTGCCAGCAGCGGCGCCAACATTCAGTACTTC
NA,TRBV6-1,NA,TRBJ1-4,CASMRSGMAEKLFF,TGTGCCAGCATGAGATCGGGGATGGCGGAAAAACTGTTTTTT
TRBD2,TRBV10-3,NA,TRBJ2-5,CAARVAGAKETQYF,TGTGCCGCCCGGGTAGCGGGAGCCAAGGAGACCCAGTACTTC
NA,TRBV7-2,few,TRBJ1-5,CASSPSLFDQPQHF,TGTGCCAGCAGCCCATCTCTCTTCGATCAGCCCCAGCATTTT
NA,TRBV7-2,NA,TRBJ2-1,CASSHAGNEQFF,TGTGCCAGCAGCCACGCTGGGAATGAGCAGTTCTTC
NA,TRBV9,NA,TRBJ1-1,CASSVVQGSEAFF,TGTGCTAGCAGCGTAGTACAGGGCAGTGAAGCTTTCTTT
NA,TRBV6-2/TRBV6-3,few,TRBJ2-5,CASTTQVLETQYF,TGTGCCAGCACCACCCAGGTTTTAGAGACCCAGTACTTC
NA,TRBV29-1,NA,TRBJ1-1,CSVEDGQGNTEAFF,TGCAGCGTTGAAGATGGTCAAGGCAACACTGAAGCTTTCTTT
NA,TRBV10-3,NA,TRBJ2-5,CAAASGETQYF,TGTGCCGCGGCGTCGGGGGAGACCCAGTACTTC
TRBD1,TRBV29-1,once,TRBJ1-2,CSVEDASRGYYYTF,TGCAGCGTTGAAGATGCTTCCAGGGGGTATTACTACACCTTC
TRBD1,TRBV12-3/TRBV12-4,many,TRBJ2-5,CASSPDRAQETQYF,TGTGCCAGCAGTCCGGACAGGGCCCAAGAGACCCAGTACTTC
NA,TRBV7-2,few,TRBJ1-5,CASSLVPVGVQPQHF,TGTGCCAGCAGCTTAGTGCCGGTGGGAGTACAGCCCCAGCATTTT
NA,TRBV29-1,many,TRBJ1-2,CSAGGERGYTF,TGCAGCGCTGGAGGGGAGCGAGGCTACACCTTC
NA,TRBV20-1,NA,TRBJ2-1,CSARIPTGAYNEQFF,TGCAGTGCTAGAATTCCAACGGGAGCCTACAATGAGCAGTTCTTC
TRBD1,TRBV29-1,NA,TRBJ2-2,CGVEDRGQGAGELFF,TGCGGCGTTGAAGATAGGGGGCAGGGTGCCGGGGAGCTGTTTTTT